The 25 T cell receptor beta chains presented below share a single source sample, sequenced in a study of shared clonotypes between healthy human individuals (dated by TCRdb to about 2020). Libraries were constructed by the immunoSEQ multiplex PCR assay. Drawn from immuneACCESS, this table holds only the in-frame rearrangements with V and J called that TCRdb kept. Clones are partly lost; checked studies trace under half to an unresolved V gene and leave the rest unexplained. Across this sample there are about 680,000 clones, with 74% seen only once. The top ten hold about 1.8% of the sample. What was sequenced was memory CD4+ T cells sorted from blood. The sample's cell subset or site label, decoded: CD45RA-negative fraction. These receptors all come from a woman aged 25 to 39 in good health.

In its sample, this clone was seen once. The rearrangement links TRBV29-1 to TRBJ1-2; the D is unclear. CDR3 length equals 11 residues. Germline V gene data show CDR1 as SQVTM and CDR2 as ANQGSEA. Trimming cost V 3 bases and J 8 bases, with 10 bases left between them. DNA of the CDR3: TGCAGCGTTGATGTAGCTGAGGGCTACACCTTC. As protein: CSVDVAEGYTF. Full variable domain (rest looked up from reference TRBV29-1 and TRBJ1-2): SAVISQKPSRDICQRGTSLTIQCQVDSQVTMMFWYRQQPGQSLTLIATANQGSEATYESGFVIDKFPISRPNLTFSTLTVSNMSPEDSSIYLCSVDVAEGYTFGSGTRLTVV.

The V and J genes are TRBV15 and TRBJ2-3; 11 bases are shared with TRBD2. This CDR3 has 15 residues. Germline lookup yields CDR1 LNHNV and CDR2 YYDKDF (reference sequence). Unmatched junction bases numbered 1, after V lost 1 base and J lost 4 bases. The CDR3 reads CATSRGLAGSDTQYF. The CDR3 nucleotides read TGTGCCACCAGCAGAGGACTAGCGGGGTCAGATACGCAGTATTTT.

V and J are TRBV28 and TRBJ2-6; 7 bases match TRBD2. Trimming at V came to 7 bases and at J to 0 bases, leaving 3 bases not matched to a gene. The CDR3 runs to 15 residues. Germline assignment: CDR1 MDHEN and CDR2 SYDVKM. This CDR3 reads CASTTGGSGANVLTF. CDR3 nucleotides: TGTGCCAGCACCACGGGGGGCTCTGGGGCCAACGTCCTGACTTTC.

Only a few counts were recorded for this clone. V and J are TRBV10-2 and TRBJ2-6, with D unclear. This CDR3 is 17 amino acids long. Trimming stripped 3 bases from V and 1 base from J, with 13 bases between. Germline V gene lookup returns CDR1 WSHSY and CDR2 SAAADI. Here the CDR3 DNA reads TGCGCCAGCAGTGATAGGGCCCACAAATCTGGGGCCAACGTCCTGACTTTC. Translated: CASSDRAHKSGANVLTF.

The J gene is TRBJ2-7, the V gene TRBV5-4; 8 nucleotides align to TRBD1. V lost 3 bases to trimming and J lost 3 bases; unmatched junction nucleotides: 5. The CDR3 is 14 amino acids. Looked up from germline, CDR1 is SGHNT and CDR2 is YYREEE (reference sequence). CDR3 protein: CASSSDRGRYEQYF. In DNA form, the CDR3 reads TGTGCCAGCAGCTCCGACAGGGGTCGCTACGAGCAGTACTTC. Using reference TRBV5-4 and TRBJ2-7 for the parts outside the CDR3, the full variable domain is ETGVTQSPTHLIKTRGQQVTLRCSSQSGHNTVSWYQQALGQGPQFIFQYYREEENGRGNFPPRFSGLQFPNYSSELNVNALELDDSALYLCASSSDRGRYEQYFGPGTRLTVT.

The chain recombines TRBV7-7 with TRBJ2-3; possibly TRBD1 for D (6 bases). This CDR3 has 13 amino acids. The germline V and J ends were trimmed by 4 bases and 8 bases, with 13 bases remaining between them. Germline V gene sequence: CDR1 SSHAT, CDR2 FNYEAQ (reference sequence). The CDR3 nucleotides are TGTGCCAGCAGCTCGGACCAGGGGTCTACGCAGTATTTT. Its translation: CASSSDQGSTQYF. Full variable domain (remainder filled in from reference TRBV7-7 and TRBJ2-3): GAGVSQSPRYKVTKRGQDVTLRCDPISSHATLYWYQQALGQGPEFLTYFNYEAQPDKSGLPSDRFSAERPEGSISTLTIQRTEQRDSAMYRCASSSDQGSTQYFGPGTRLTVL.

V usage is TRBV19 and J usage is TRBJ2-6; no firm D call. Germline CDR1 is LNHDA and CDR2 is SQIVND (reference sequence). This CDR3 is built from 13 residues. V was clipped by 6 bases and J by 5 bases, with 8 bases between them. CDR3 coding DNA: TGTGCCAGTAGCACAGCCAGGGCCAACGTCCTGACTTTC. Its translation: CASSTARANVLTF.

As concerns this clone: The sample has other DNA sequences that encode this CDR3 too. The CDR3 reads CASSFRDRSTGELFF. The CDR3 DNA is TGTGCCAGCAGCTTCCGGGACAGGAGTACCGGGGAGCTGTTTTTT. This chain joins TRBV5-6 and TRBJ2-2; TRBD1 agrees at 8 bases. V lost 2 bases, J lost 5 bases, and 5 bases stayed unmatched. The germline CDR1 and CDR2 sequences are SGHDT and YYEEEE. CDR3 length equals 15 residues.

The gene calls are TRBV6-1 and TRBJ2-1; possibly TRBD1 for D (6 bases). Germline V gene lookup returns CDR1 MNHNS and CDR2 SASEGT. The CDR3 runs 13 residues. V was shortened by 3 bases and J by 12 bases, with 15 bases between the two germline ends. CDR3 DNA sequence: TGTGCCAGCAGTGACGAACAGGGCTTGGGGCAGTTCTTC. This codes for CASSDEQGLGQFF.

This rearrangement joins TRBV6-1 to TRBJ2-2; 7 bases map to TRBD2. The V segment lost 6 bases and the J segment 0 bases; nucleotides outside the gene matches: 4. From germline, CDR1 is MNHNS and CDR2 SASEGT. The CDR3 consists of 15 residues. CDR3 protein: CASRRTRSNTGELFF. The CDR3 DNA is TGTGCCAGCAGACGGACTAGATCGAACACCGGGGAGCTGTTTTTT.

V and J are TRBV10-3 and TRBJ2-3; D gene uncertain. The V end lost 0 bases, the J end lost 2 bases, and 9 bases lay between the germline ends. Germline values: CDR1 ENHRY, CDR2 SYGVKD. This CDR3 has 15 amino acids. The CDR3: CAISESTGTTDTQYF. The CDR3, as DNA: TGTGCCATCAGTGAGTCAACTGGAACCACAGATACGCAGTATTTT.

V and J are TRBV7-3 and TRBJ2-5; 7 nucleotides agree with TRBD1. This CDR3 spans 15 amino acids. The germline gives CDR1 SGHTA, CDR2 FQGTGA. Trimming cost V 1 base and J 3 bases; bases outside gene matches: 5. CDR3 sequence reads: CASSLRPGQEETQYF. Written as DNA, the CDR3 is TGTGCCAGCAGCTTAAGACCCGGACAGGAAGAGACCCAGTACTTC. Complete variable domain (other parts from reference TRBV7-3 and TRBJ2-5): GAGVSQTPSNKVTEKGKYVELRCDPISGHTALYWYRQSLGQGPEFLIYFQGTGAADDSGLPNDRFFAVRPEGSVSTLKIQRTERGDSAVYLCASSLRPGQEETQYFGPGTRLLVL.

The rearrangement links TRBV5-4 to TRBJ2-5; D remains ambiguous. V dropped 3 bases and J dropped 3 bases, with 18 bases sitting between them. Germline V gene data show CDR1 as SGHNT and CDR2 as YYREEE (reference sequence). The CDR3 is 16 amino acids. DNA for the CDR3: TGTGCCAGCAGCTCCCAGAGGAGTAGTTCTGAAGAGACCCAGTACTTC. Residues: CASSSQRSSSEETQYF.

The rearrangement joins TRBV7-9 to TRBJ2-6; 8 nucleotides match TRBD1. Trimming at V came to 4 bases and at J to 2 bases, leaving 4 bases not matched to a gene. Germline assignment: CDR1 SEHNR and CDR2 FQNEAQ (reference sequence). The CDR3 spans 16 residues. CDR3 region: CASSSSQGAGANVLTF. The CDR3 DNA reads TGTGCCAGCAGCTCTTCACAGGGGGCTGGGGCCAACGTCCTGACTTTC.

The chain couples TRBV27 to TRBJ2-1; 8 positions agree with TRBD2. Germline V gene sequence: CDR1 MNHEY, CDR2 SMNVEV (reference sequence). With 5 bases clipped from V and 10 bases from J, the junction kept 7 bases outside the gene matches. This CDR3 comprises 13 residues. The CDR3 protein is CASSATTSVEQFF. For the CDR3, the DNA is TGTGCCAGCAGTGCGACGACTAGCGTGGAGCAGTTCTTC.

The rearrangement uses TRBV27 and TRBJ2-3; 7 positions agree with TRBD2. V lost 3 bases and J lost 1; bases outside the gene matches: 10. Germline CDR1 and CDR2: MNHEY and SMNVEV (reference sequence). The CDR3 is 17 amino acids. The CDR3 protein is CASSFLPAGAGTDTQYF. The CDR3 DNA reads TGTGCCAGCAGTTTCCTGCCGGCGGGAGCGGGCACAGATACGCAGTATTTT.

The sample holds a few counts of this clone. The chain recombines TRBV25-1 with TRBJ1-5; tentatively, D is TRBD1 (5 bases). Germline assignment: CDR1 MGHDK and CDR2 SYGVNS. The ends were cut back, 3 bases at V and 5 bases at J, with 14 bases in the middle. This CDR3 is built from 15 residues. For the CDR3, the DNA is TGTGCCAGCAGTGACTCGGACAAGAGTCATCAGCCCCAGCATTTT. Translating it yields CASSDSDKSHQPQHF.

J is TRBJ2-3 and V is TRBV6-1; weak D call: TRBD1 (6 bases). CDR3 size: 14 residues. V was pared by 6 bases and J by 3 bases, with 13 bases between. Germline V gives CDR1 MNHNS, CDR2 SASEGT. As DNA, the CDR3 is TGTGCCAGCAGCGGACAGTATTTGACAGATACGCAGTATTTT. The encoded protein is CASSGQYLTDTQYF.

The V gene is TRBV29-1, the J gene TRBJ2-5; TRBD1 aligns across 9 bases. V lost 5 bases, J lost 11 bases, and 9 bases stayed unmatched. The germline gives CDR1 SQVTM, CDR2 ANQGSEA. The CDR3 totals 12 residues. The chain's CDR3 is CSVMTGGMEQYF. In DNA form, the CDR3 reads TGCAGCGTTATGACAGGGGGGATGGAGCAGTACTTC.

The chain employs TRBV30 and TRBJ2-7, with 8 bases identical to TRBD2. V trimming: 0 bases; J trimming: 6 bases; junction bases outside the gene matches: 1. CDR3 length: 12 amino acids. Germline CDR1 and CDR2: GTSNPN and SVGIG (reference sequence). The CDR3 spells CAWSVTSVEQYF. The CDR3 DNA is TGTGCCTGGAGTGTGACTAGCGTCGAGCAGTACTTC.

This chain joins TRBV28 and TRBJ2-3; tentative D call: TRBD2 (5 bases). Germline loops: CDR1 MDHEN, CDR2 SYDVKM. The CDR3 covers 15 residues. V was shortened by 3 bases and J by 5 bases, with 15 bases between the two germline ends. CDR3 DNA: TGTGCCAGCAGTTTGAGTAGCGATTTATTAGATACGCAGTATTTT. Translated: CASSLSSDLLDTQYF.

The CDR3 here is CASSLVGEPGDEQFF. CDR3 sequence (DNA): TGCGCCAGCAGCTTGGTAGGAGAGCCCGGCGATGAGCAGTTCTTC. The rearrangement links TRBV5-1 to TRBJ2-1; D is uncertain. CDR1 and CDR2 from the germline V gene are SGHRS and YFSETQ. This CDR3 is 15 amino acids long. Trimming took off 0 bases at V and 8 bases at J, with 15 bases between the two ends.

V gene TRBV4-1 combines with J gene TRBJ2-7, with 10 bases fitting TRBD1. The germline V gene has CDR1 MGHRA and CDR2 YSYEKL. With 4 bases clipped from V and 3 bases from J, the junction kept 9 bases outside the gene matches. The CDR3 runs 16 residues. The CDR3 loop reads CASSPPDRGLNYEQYF. In DNA, the CDR3 is TGCGCCAGCAGCCCCCCAGACAGGGGGCTGAACTACGAGCAGTACTTC.

This clone was picked up a small number of times. The chain combines TRBV11-2 with TRBJ2-7; D call uncertain. Trimming shortened V by 0 bases and J by 7 bases, and 19 bases separated the two germline ends. Per the germline V gene, CDR1 is SGHAT and CDR2 is FQNNGV. The CDR3 runs to 16 residues. The CDR3 bases are TGTGCCAGCAGCTTAGATACGTGGGGATTGATACGGGAGCAGTACTTC. Amino acids: CASSLDTWGLIREQYF.

V and J are TRBV6-1 and TRBJ2-7, with TRBD2 identical over 8 bases. Germline-derived CDR1 and CDR2 are MNHNS and SASEGT. The CDR3 runs 15 residues. The ends lost 6 bases at V and 8 bases at J; junction bases unmatched: 15. In nucleotides, the CDR3 is TGTGCCAGCAGGGGGCAGGGACTAGTAGAATCAAAGCAGTACTTC. It encodes CASRGQGLVESKQYF.